Shown below are 24 T cell receptor beta chains from a single sample sequenced in a study of identical twins' blood T cells. A single record per CDR3 protein comes from TCRdb applying MiXCR to the 5' RACE reads. The sample lists 300,000 to 450,000 distinct CDR3 sequences, 25% to 35% occurring once. The source material was PBMCs. The receptors were sampled from a woman between 18 and 49 years old in good health.

This clonotype was picked up a small number of times. The chain couples TRBV7-2 to TRBJ2-2, with 11 bases identical to TRBD2. Per the germline V gene, CDR1 is SGHTA and CDR2 is FQGNSA. The CDR3 consists of 15 residues. V gave up 7 bases and J gave up 3 bases; unmatched junction bases: 4. The CDR3 spells CASTLLAGDTGELFF. For the CDR3, the DNA is TGTGCCAGCACCCTACTAGCGGGAGACACCGGGGAGCTGTTTTTT. Looking up the rest from reference TRBV7-2 and TRBJ2-2 gives the full variable domain: GAGVSQSPSNKVTEKGKDVELRCDPISGHTALYWYRQSLGQGLEFLIYFQGNSAPDKSGLPSDRFSAERTGGSVSTLTIQRTQQEDSAVYLCASTLLAGDTGELFFGEGSRLTVL.

The V gene is TRBV13, the J gene TRBJ1-5; D gene unclear. Germline values: CDR1 PRHDT, CDR2 FYEKMQ (reference sequence). Between the trimmed V and J ends, which lost 3 bases and 4 bases, there was a span of 4 bases. This CDR3 spans 12 amino acids. CDR3 residues: CASSFANQPQHF. In DNA form, the CDR3 reads TGTGCCAGCAGCTTCGCAAATCAGCCCCAGCATTTT. Based on the CDR3 plus reference TRBV13 and TRBJ1-5, the full variable domain is AAGVIQSPRHLIKEKRETATLKCYPIPRHDTVYWYQQGPGQDPQFLISFYEKMQSDKGSIPDRFSAQQFSDYHSELNMSSLELGDSALYFCASSFANQPQHFGDGTRLSIL.

The table lists this clonotype with many counts. This chain connects TRBV5-1 to TRBJ1-2, with TRBD1 matching over 9 bases. The CDR3 totals 15 residues. V trimming: 1 base; J trimming: 3 bases; junction bases outside the gene matches: 4. Germline CDR1 is SGHRS and CDR2 is YFSETQ. CDR3 sequence: CASSLRTGEDYGYTF. In nucleotides, the CDR3 is TGCGCCAGCAGCTTGAGGACAGGGGAAGACTATGGCTACACCTTC.

This clonotype was seen many times. The rearrangement links TRBV5-1 to TRBJ1-5; no firm D call. V gave up 4 bases and J gave up 0 bases, with 11 bases separating them. CDR3 length equals 15 residues. The germline CDR1 and CDR2 sequences are SGHRS and YFSETQ. CDR3: CASSPDGDSNQPQHF. The CDR3 DNA is TGCGCCAGCAGCCCGGACGGGGATAGCAATCAGCCCCAGCATTTT.

Points on this clonotype: The conserved final phenylalanine or tryptophan is absent from the CDR3, which likely points to a read error. This chain connects TRBV3-1 to TRBJ2-1; 11 bases match TRBD1. V trimming: 5 bases; J trimming: 7 bases; junction bases outside the gene matches: 10. The CDR3 spans 16 residues. Germline CDR1 reads LGHDT; CDR2 reads YNNKEL (reference sequence). CDR3 DNA: TGTGCCAGCAGCTACGTCCCGGGACAGGGGGTTAATGAGCAGTTCCTC. Translating it yields CASSYVPGQGVNEQFL.

The table lists this clonotype with a few counts. The chain recombines TRBV20-1 with TRBJ1-5; D remains unclear. Germline V gene sequence: CDR1 DFQATT, CDR2 SNEGSKA (reference sequence). V gave up 6 bases and J gave up 0 bases, with 21 bases separating them. This CDR3 is 17 amino acids long. The CDR3 DNA is TGCAGTGCGACGCGGGTCGGCGGGAGTTATAGCAATCAGCCCCAGCATTTT. Translation gives CSATRVGGSYSNQPQHF.

The chain couples TRBV20-1 to TRBJ1-5; no clear D. Germline values: CDR1 DFQATT, CDR2 SNEGSKA (reference sequence). CDR3 length: 13 residues. Deletions cut 8 bases from V and 3 bases from J, with 14 bases between. For the CDR3, the DNA is TGCAGTATAGCTGACGGATTCAATCAGCCCCAGCATTTT. Protein: CSIADGFNQPQHF.

This clonotype was observed a few times. CDR3 DNA: TGTGCCAGTGCCTGGTCAGGGTATGAGACCCAGTACTTC. Its translation: CASAWSGYETQYF. V and J are TRBV19 and TRBJ2-5, with D tentatively TRBD1 (5 bases). The CDR3 spans 13 residues. Germline V gene lookup returns CDR1 LNHDA and CDR2 SQIVND (reference sequence). V was trimmed by 8 bases and J by 5 bases, leaving 15 bases between them. The variable domain in full, completed from reference TRBV19 and TRBJ2-5, reads DGGITQSPKYLFRKEGQNVTLSCEQNLNHDAMYWYRQDPGQGLRLIYYSQIVNDFQKGDIAEGYSVSREKKESFPLTVTSAQKNPTAFYLCASAWSGYETQYFGPGTRLLVL.

The sample holds many counts of this clonotype. The chain uses TRBV2 and TRBJ1-2; D is possibly TRBD1 (6 bases). V was clipped by 4 bases and J by 6 bases, with 12 bases between them. Germline assignment: CDR1 SNHLY and CDR2 FYNNEI. The CDR3 runs to 13 residues. CDR3 nucleotide sequence: TGTGCCAGCAGTGTACAGGGCGACGATGGCTACACCTTC. Protein: CASSVQGDDGYTF. Looking up the rest from reference TRBV2 and TRBJ1-2 gives the full variable domain: EPEVTQTPSHQVTQMGQEVILRCVPISNHLYFYWYRQILGQKVEFLVSFYNNEISEKSEIFDDQFSVERPDGSNFTLKIRSTKLEDSAMYFCASSVQGDDGYTFGSGTRLTVV.

The chain uses TRBV29-1 and TRBJ1-2; D is unclear. The germline gives CDR1 SQVTM, CDR2 ANQGSEA. Trimming took off 7 bases at V and 4 bases at J, with 16 bases between the two ends. There are 13 residues in the CDR3. CDR3 residues: CSAVSEYSYGYTF. The CDR3 bases are TGCAGCGCTGTGTCAGAGTATAGCTATGGCTACACCTTC.

V usage is TRBV10-3 and J usage is TRBJ2-1, with 7 bases identical to TRBD1. V shed 3 bases, J shed 5 bases, and the junction held 7 bases outside the gene matches. CDR3 length: 15 residues. The V gene's germline CDR1 is ENHRY and CDR2 SYGVKD. Written as DNA, the CDR3 is TGTGCCATCAGTGACGGGACAGACAGTCACAATGAGCAGTTCTTC. Residues: CAISDGTDSHNEQFF.

This clonotype was counted a few times. The chain uses TRBV7-3 and TRBJ2-2, with D perhaps TRBD1 (7 bases). CDR1 is SGHTA and CDR2 is FQGTGA in the germline V gene. There are 16 residues in the CDR3. Trimming left V 1 base short and J 6 bases short, with 15 bases between. The CDR3 DNA is TGTGCCAGCAGCTTAATGATCGCAGGGGGGTCCGGGGAGCTGTTTTTT. Its translation is CASSLMIAGGSGELFF.

This clonotype was counted only a few times. The chain carries TRBV7-9 and TRBJ1-1; the match to TRBD1 covers 8 bases. The CDR3 covers 17 residues. The ends lost 5 bases at V and 1 base at J; junction bases unmatched: 12. CDR1 SEHNR and CDR2 FQNEAQ come from the germline V gene (reference sequence). CDR3 sequence reads: CASSVRGQGRKNTEAFF. DNA of the CDR3: TGTGCCAGCAGCGTCAGAGGACAGGGACGAAAGAACACTGAAGCTTTCTTT.

There are a few counts of this clonotype. V usage is TRBV6-2 or TRBV6-3 and J usage is TRBJ2-1, with D tentatively TRBD1 (6 bases). Germline values: CDR1 MNHEY, CDR2 SVGEGT. The CDR3 is 15 residues long. V dropped 6 bases and J dropped 2 bases, with 14 bases sitting between them. The CDR3 protein is CASSRGTLPYNEQFF. CDR3 nucleotide sequence: TGTGCCAGCAGCCGTGGGACATTACCCTACAATGAGCAGTTCTTC.

The chain combines TRBV20-1 with TRBJ2-3; the match to TRBD2 covers 7 bases. The CDR3 consists of 14 residues. Germline values: CDR1 DFQATT, CDR2 SNEGSKA (reference sequence). V lost 1 base and J lost 3; bases outside the gene matches: 4. The CDR3 is CSARVGGRTDTQYF. The CDR3 DNA follows: TGCAGTGCTAGAGTAGGCGGGAGAACAGATACGCAGTATTTT.

V usage is TRBV18 and J usage is TRBJ2-3, with D tentatively TRBD2 (6 bases). In germline, CDR1 is KGHSH, CDR2 LQKENI. The CDR3 loop spans 16 amino acids. Trimming stripped 2 bases from V and 1 base from J, with 13 bases between. CDR3 in amino acids: CASSPGGNEGTDTQYF. In DNA form, the CDR3 reads TGTGCCAGCTCACCAGGCGGGAACGAGGGCACAGATACGCAGTATTTT.

This rearrangement joins TRBV5-1 to TRBJ2-4; 7 bases are shared with TRBD1. The CDR3 has 15 amino acids. Germline V lookup: CDR1 SGHRS, CDR2 YFSETQ. Trimming took 0 bases from V and 6 from J; bases not matched to a gene: 6. CDR3 region: CASSLEGGYGNIQYF. The CDR3 region has the DNA TGCGCCAGCAGCTTGGAAGGGGGCTACGGAAACATTCAGTACTTC.

The V gene is TRBV18, the J gene TRBJ1-1; 9 nucleotides align to TRBD1. Germline V lookup: CDR1 KGHSH, CDR2 LQKENI. After removal of 2 bases from V and 6 bases from J, the junction contained 10 bases not matched to a gene. The CDR3 covers 16 residues. The CDR3 spells CASSPFDRGVNAEAFF. Here the CDR3 DNA reads TGTGCCAGCTCACCATTCGACAGGGGGGTCAACGCTGAAGCTTTCTTT.

V and J are TRBV28 and TRBJ2-6, with no clear D. This CDR3 is 15 amino acids long. The V and J ends lost 2 bases and 0 bases respectively, with 5 bases between them. CDR1 and CDR2 from the germline V gene are MDHEN and SYDVKM. This CDR3 reads CASSLATSGANVLTF. DNA of the CDR3: TGTGCCAGCAGTTTAGCAACCTCTGGGGCCAACGTCCTGACTTTC.

This clonotype showed up just a few times. CDR3 residues: CASKVGGKNTEAFF. CDR3 nucleotide sequence: TGTGCCAGCAAAGTTGGGGGGAAGAACACTGAAGCTTTCTTT. The V gene is TRBV7-9, the J gene TRBJ1-1, with D possibly being TRBD1 (5 bases). With 7 bases removed from V and 1 base from J, the gap between germline ends came to 13 bases. This CDR3 has 14 residues. CDR1 and CDR2 (germline): SEHNR, FQNEAQ (reference sequence).

The chain combines TRBV28 with TRBJ1-5; D gene ambiguous. Germline CDR1 is MDHEN and CDR2 is SYDVKM. The CDR3 is 12 amino acids. The V and J ends lost 6 bases and 7 bases respectively, with 10 bases between them. CDR3 region: CASRMTEQPQHF. CDR3 nucleotides: TGTGCCAGCAGGATGACGGAGCAGCCCCAGCATTTT.

The chain joins TRBV29-1 to TRBJ1-1; TRBD1 might be the D (5 bases). The CDR3 has 14 amino acids. Trimming removed 5 bases at V and 5 bases at J, with 18 bases between. Germline CDR1 reads SQVTM; CDR2 reads ANQGSEA. CDR3 sequence reads: CSVRDRRKGTEAFF. The DNA for the CDR3 is TGCAGCGTTCGGGACCGGCGAAAAGGAACTGAAGCTTTCTTT.

The chain recombines TRBV7-3 with TRBJ2-6; D could derive from TRBD1 or TRBD2 (5 bases each). The V end was cut by 1 base, the J end by 2 bases, with 24 bases between. This CDR3 region has 21 residues. The germline V gene encodes CDR1 SGHTA and CDR2 FQGTGA. CDR3 sequence: CASSLKGPGPSRVAGANVLTF. In nucleotides, the CDR3 is TGTGCCAGCAGCTTAAAAGGGCCGGGGCCGTCTAGGGTAGCTGGGGCCAACGTCCTGACTTTC.

This clonotype has ten or more counts. The chain couples TRBV29-1 to TRBJ1-3; possibly TRBD1 for D (5 bases). V lost 3 bases and J lost 8, with 11 bases in between. The CDR3 has 12 residues. Per the germline V gene, CDR1 is SQVTM and CDR2 is ANQGSEA. The CDR3 DNA is TGCAGCGTTGACGACAGTTTGGACACCATATATTTT. This encodes CSVDDSLDTIYF.